Each of the 5 T cell receptor delta chains below was sequenced from the same sample in a study of gamma-delta chains in newborns, infants, children. TCRdb fed the reads to CATT. The table lists about 4,500 delta-chain clones, approximately 3% of them singletons, with approximately 12% in the top ten. The material sequenced was blood. The receptors stem from a child who was a newborn, infant or young child, either healthy, febrile or measles-vaccinated (not recorded which).

Of note for this clone: The protein TCRdb lists belongs to a much larger clone and differs from this DNA's translation at residue 9, which points to a read error; the protein shown is made from the DNA. The chain couples TRDV2 to TRDJ3; D perhaps matches TRDD3 (5 bases). Germline V CDR1 and CDR2: GEAIGNYY, EKD. The CDR3 runs to 16 residues. Trimming took off 0 bases at V and 5 bases at J, with 10 bases between the two ends. The chain's CDR3 is CACDTVGTRDTRQMFF. In DNA form, the CDR3 reads TGTGCCTGTGACACCGTGGGGACCAGGGACACCCGACAGATGTTTTTC.

The J gene is TRDJ3, the V gene TRDV2, with 12 bases lining up with TRDD3. The CDR3 spans 21 residues. V lost 0 bases to trimming and J lost 0 bases; unmatched junction nucleotides: 8. Germline V gene sequence: CDR1 GEAIGNYY, CDR2 EKD. CDR3: CACDTAGGYGESSWDTRQMFF. DNA of the CDR3: TGTGCCTGTGACACCGCTGGGGGATACGGGGAAAGCTCCTGGGACACCCGACAGATGTTTTTC.

As for this clone: TCRdb has a much larger clone's protein, which differs at residue 9 from the translation of this DNA, likely because of a read error; what is shown is the protein translated from the DNA. This rearrangement joins TRDV2 to TRDJ2; 8 bases fit TRDD3. The CDR3 runs 15 residues. Unmatched junction bases numbered 13, after V lost 3 bases and J lost 11 bases. CDR1 is GEAIGNYY, CDR2 EKD, per germline. This CDR3 is CACDPLLGGTGQLFF. Here the CDR3 DNA reads TGTGCCTGTGACCCCTTACTGGGGGGTACCGGGCAACTCTTCTTT.

Remarks on this clone: With only one base between it and a far larger clone, this is likely a read error. The chain carries TRDV2 and TRDJ3; no firm D call. CDR1 and CDR2 (germline): GEAIGNYY, EKD. The CDR3 sequence is 19 residues long. DNA of the CDR3: TGTGCCTGTGACACCGTGACTCCCAAGCGCTCCTGGTACACCCGACAGATGTTTTTC. Translated, it gives CACDTVTPKRSWYTRQMFF.

This clone has more than one count but fewer than ten. A far larger clone differs by one base, so this is likely a read error. V is TRDV2 and J is TRDJ1, with 12 bases lining up with TRDD3. Germline V lookup: CDR1 GEAIGNYY, CDR2 EKD. The V segment lost 5 bases and the J segment 2 bases; nucleotides outside the gene matches: 17. This CDR3 region has 19 residues. CDR3 nucleotides: TGTGCCTGTGTCCCCATCCCACTGGGGGATACACCCAAAACCGATAAACTCATCTTT. It yields the protein CACVPIPLGDTPKTDKLIF.